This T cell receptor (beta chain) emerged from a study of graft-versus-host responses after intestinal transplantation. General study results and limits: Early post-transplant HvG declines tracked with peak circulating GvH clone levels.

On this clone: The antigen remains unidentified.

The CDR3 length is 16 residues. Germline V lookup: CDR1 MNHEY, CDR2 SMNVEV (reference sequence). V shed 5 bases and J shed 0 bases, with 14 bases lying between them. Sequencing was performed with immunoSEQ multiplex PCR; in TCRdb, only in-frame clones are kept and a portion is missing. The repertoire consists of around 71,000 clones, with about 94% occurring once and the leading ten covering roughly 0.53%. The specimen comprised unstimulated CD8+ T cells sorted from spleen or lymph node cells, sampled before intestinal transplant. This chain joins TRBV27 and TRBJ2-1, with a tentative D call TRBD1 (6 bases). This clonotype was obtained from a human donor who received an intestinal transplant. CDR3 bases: TGTGCCAGCAGTGCAACAGGGTTGAGCTCCTACAATGAGCAGTTCTTC. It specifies CASSATGLSSYNEQFF.